The sequence of this T cell receptor beta chain was determined in a study of graft-versus-host responses after intestinal transplantation. On this clone: The antigen is not known.

CDR3 length: 14 residues. The V end was cut by 3 bases, the J end by 5 bases, with 10 bases between. Germline values: CDR1 SEHNR, CDR2 FQNEAQ (reference sequence). Study observations and caveats: Among circulating GvH clones, peak levels were associated with early post-transplant declines in HvG clones. The presence of high graft-versus-host to host-versus-graft clonal ratios in allografts characterized patients with graft-donor T cell macrochimerism.

Sequencing was performed with immunoSEQ multiplex PCR; in TCRdb, only in-frame clones are kept and a portion is missing. This table has fewer than 45,000 clones, about 94% appearing once. This material consisted of PBMCs, taken 16 days after intestinal transplant. The receptor was isolated from a human patient who received an intestinal transplant, so some T cells may come from the graft donor. The genes are TRBV7-9 and TRBJ1-4; D gene ambiguous. The CDR3 is CASSFTELNEKLFF. CDR3 in DNA: TGTGCCAGCAGCTTTACAGAGTTAAATGAAAAACTGTTTTTT.